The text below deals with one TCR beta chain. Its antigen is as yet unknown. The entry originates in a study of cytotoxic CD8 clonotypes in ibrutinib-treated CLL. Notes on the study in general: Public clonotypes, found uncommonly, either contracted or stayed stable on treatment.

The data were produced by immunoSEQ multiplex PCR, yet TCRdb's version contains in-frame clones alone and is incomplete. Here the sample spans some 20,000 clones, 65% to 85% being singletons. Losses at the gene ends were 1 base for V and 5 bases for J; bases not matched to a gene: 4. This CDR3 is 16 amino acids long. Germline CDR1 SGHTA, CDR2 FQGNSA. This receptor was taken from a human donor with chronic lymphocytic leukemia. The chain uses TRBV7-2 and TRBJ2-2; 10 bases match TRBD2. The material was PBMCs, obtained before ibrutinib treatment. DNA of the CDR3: TGTGCCAGCAGCTTAGTACTAGCGGGACTAACCGGGGAGCTGTTTTTT. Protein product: CASSLVLAGLTGELFF. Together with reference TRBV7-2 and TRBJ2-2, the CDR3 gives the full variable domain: GAGVSQSPSNKVTEKGKDVELRCDPISGHTALYWYRQSLGQGLEFLIYFQGNSAPDKSGLPSDRFSAERTGGSVSTLTIQRTQQEDSAVYLCASSLVLAGLTGELFFGEGSRLTVL.